The TCR beta chain under discussion was sequenced for a study of cytomegalovirus exposure and HLA in healthy donors. Study findings and constraints: Most CMV-associated TCR beta chains were later found to appear HLA-restricted. In an earlier analysis, most TCR beta V segments were productive about 87% or about 30% of the time. Solely CMV serostatus was available to characterize immune exposure. In a later analysis, a missense DCLRE1C variant was linked to TCR beta V- and J-gene trimming.

The CDR3 spans 19 residues. The J segment lost 0 bases and the V segment lost 0 bases, leaving 4 bases of the junction unmatched. The germline CDR1 and CDR2 sequences are LGHNA and YNFKEQ. Researchers ran the PCR with 60 Vbeta and 13 Jbeta primers. This table comes from immunoSEQ multiplex PCR, and its TCRdb copy is limited to in-frame clones, with some not included. The sample has about 99,000 clones; the top ten hold less than 4%. As for this clone: Its specificity is unknown.

This receptor was taken from a man aged 40-55 years in good health and CMV-seronegative. The chain couples TRBV4-2 to TRBJ2-1; 14 bases line up with TRBD2. The sample taken for sequencing was PBMCs. This CDR3 reads CASSQDGTSGGSSYNEQFF. The CDR3 region has the DNA TGTGCCAGCAGCCAAGATGGGACTAGCGGGGGTAGCTCCTACAATGAGCAGTTCTTC.